These 20 T cell receptor beta chains share one sample of origin, sequenced in a study of shared clonotypes between healthy human individuals. TCRdb keeps only in-frame clones here, not all; method: immunoSEQ multiplex PCR. This sample yields roughly 700,000 clones, of which about 74% are seen a single time; less than 2% belongs to the top ten. The sample consisted of memory CD4+ T cells sorted from blood. As for subset: CD45RA-negative fraction. These receptors were taken from a woman in her 30s in good health.

This clone was recorded a few times. The chain has TRBV1 and TRBJ2-3; the table's D call TRBD2 went unverified against the DNA. TRBV1 is marked as a pseudogene. CDR3 length equals 17 residues. This chain's CDR3 is CTSSQPPLAGITDTQYF. The CDR3 nucleotides are TGCACCAGCAGCCAACCCCCGCTAGCGGGAATCACAGATACGCAGTATTTT.

The chain employs TRBV30 and TRBJ1-4; weak D call: TRBD1 (6 bases). V lost 2 bases, J lost 8 bases, and 21 bases lay in between. Germline values: CDR1 GTSNPN, CDR2 SVGIG (reference sequence). This CDR3 has 16 residues. The CDR3 here is CAWSYPRKGVGEKLFF. The CDR3 coding sequence is TGTGCCTGGAGTTACCCCAGGAAGGGGGTGGGGGAAAAACTGTTTTTT.

V is TRBV5-4 and J is TRBJ1-2; 7 bases line up with TRBD1. The trim removed 4 bases at V and 8 bases at J, leaving 11 bases unmatched. Germline V CDR1 and CDR2: SGHNT, YYREEE (reference sequence). This CDR3 is 14 amino acids long. The CDR3 DNA follows: TGTGCCAGCAGCCATCCCTCACAGGGGATGGGCTACACCTTC. Translated: CASSHPSQGMGYTF.

The CDR3 region is CASSVRGTILNEQYF. In DNA form, the CDR3 reads TGTGCCAGCAGTGTCCGCGGGACCATTCTCAACGAGCAGTACTTC. The chain uses TRBV27 and TRBJ2-7, with D maybe TRBD2 (6 bases). V dropped 5 bases and J dropped 5 bases, with 19 bases sitting between them. The CDR3 has 15 residues. Germline values: CDR1 MNHEY, CDR2 SMNVEV (reference sequence).

This clone was observed a handful of times. J is TRBJ2-5 and V is TRBV2; 8 nucleotides agree with TRBD1. Germline V gene lookup returns CDR1 SNHLY and CDR2 FYNNEI. The CDR3 runs to 15 residues. Trimming at V came to 5 bases and at J to 0 bases, leaving 5 bases not matched to a gene. The CDR3: CASSIRGLNQETQYF. The DNA of the CDR3 is TGTGCCAGCAGTATCAGGGGGCTAAACCAAGAGACCCAGTACTTC. The full variable domain, in which reference TRBV2 and TRBJ2-5 provide the parts outside the CDR3, is EPEVTQTPSHQVTQMGQEVILRCVPISNHLYFYWYRQILGQKVEFLVSFYNNEISEKSEIFDDQFSVERPDGSNFTLKIRSTKLEDSAMYFCASSIRGLNQETQYFGPGTRLLVL.

This clone occurred many times. The rearrangement uses TRBV14 and TRBJ2-1, with 11 bases identical to TRBD2. CDR1 is SGHDN and CDR2 is FVKESK in the germline V gene. With 4 bases clipped from V and 8 bases from J, the junction kept 13 bases outside the gene matches. The CDR3 totals 17 residues. DNA of the CDR3: TGTGCCAGCAGCCTTAGCGGGAGGGCCGATGTTAGAGATGAGCAGTTCTTC. It specifies CASSLSGRADVRDEQFF.

This clone was counted only a few times. The J gene is TRBJ2-1, the V gene TRBV19, with 9 bases identical to TRBD2. Trimming at V came to 4 bases and at J to 9 bases, leaving 7 bases not matched to a gene. Germline loops: CDR1 LNHDA, CDR2 SQIVND (reference sequence). This CDR3 region has 14 residues. The CDR3 coding sequence is TGTGCCAGTAGTAACGCGGGGCGGGAGGGTGAGCAGTTCTTC. Protein: CASSNAGREGEQFF.

The V call is TRBV28, the J call TRBJ2-7; 7 bases fit TRBD1. With V trimmed by 6 bases and J by 2 bases, 4 bases remained unmatched. Germline-derived CDR1 and CDR2 are MDHEN and SYDVKM. The CDR3 runs 13 residues. The chain's CDR3 is CASRSQGTYEQYF. DNA for the CDR3: TGTGCCAGCAGGTCACAGGGGACCTACGAGCAGTACTTC.

This clone has just a few counts. The chain is built from TRBV10-3 and TRBJ2-7; 8 bases agree with TRBD1. The V gene end was trimmed by 8 bases and the J gene end by 5 bases; junction bases not matched to a gene: 11. This CDR3 contains 14 residues. Germline V CDR1 and CDR2: ENHRY, SYGVKD. CDR3 coding DNA: TGTGCCATCTCCACAGGGGGGCATCGCGACGAGCAGTACTTC. Translation gives CAISTGGHRDEQYF.

V usage is TRBV5-1 and J usage is TRBJ1-2, with D hard to call. Trimming pared 4 bases from V and 0 bases from J, leaving 4 bases between. Germline V gene data show CDR1 as SGHRS and CDR2 as YFSETQ. This CDR3 region has 12 residues. The CDR3 protein is CASSNPNYGYTF. The CDR3 nucleotides are TGCGCCAGCAGCAATCCTAACTATGGCTACACCTTC.

The gene calls are TRBV11-2 and TRBJ1-5; tentative D call: TRBD1 (5 bases). The ends were cut back, 3 bases at V and 1 base at J, with 10 bases in the middle. The germline gives CDR1 SGHAT, CDR2 FQNNGV. This CDR3 is built from 15 residues. DNA of the CDR3: TGTGCCAGCAGCTTTGTCTCAGGGAGCAATCAGCCCCAGCATTTT. It codes for CASSFVSGSNQPQHF.

This sequence joins TRBV7-2 and TRBJ2-2; 8 bases agree with TRBD1. V trimming: 5 bases; J trimming: 6 bases; junction bases outside the gene matches: 8. Germline lookup yields CDR1 SGHTA and CDR2 FQGNSA. The CDR3 is 15 residues long. CDR3 nucleotide sequence: TGTGCCAGCAGCCACAGGGGGATATCGGCCGGGGAGCTGTTTTTT. This sequence encodes CASSHRGISAGELFF.

The CDR3 loop is CSVERGSTGDTQYF. CDR3 nucleotide sequence: TGCAGCGTTGAACGCGGGAGTACCGGAGATACGCAGTATTTT. The rearrangement links TRBV29-1 to TRBJ2-3; 7 bases align to TRBD2. The trim removed 2 bases at V and 5 bases at J, leaving 7 bases unmatched. The germline gives CDR1 SQVTM, CDR2 ANQGSEA. The CDR3 extends over 14 amino acids.

This clone has a single count. The chain uses TRBV5-5 and TRBJ2-5; D may be TRBD2 (6 bases). Trimming pared 2 bases from V and 5 bases from J, leaving 19 bases between. The CDR3 totals 16 residues. Per the germline V gene, CDR1 is SGHKS and CDR2 is YYEKEE (reference sequence). CDR3 bases: TGTGCCAGCAGCTTCTTATCGGGGACTCTAACGGAGACCCAGTACTTC. The encoded protein is CASSFLSGTLTETQYF.

This chain joins TRBV30 and TRBJ1-4; possibly TRBD1 for D (5 bases). Trimming shortened V by 6 bases and J by 4 bases, and 12 bases separated the two germline ends. The CDR3 is 13 amino acids. Germline V CDR1 and CDR2: GTSNPN, SVGIG (reference sequence). In nucleotides, the CDR3 is TGTGCCTGCCCGGGACCGTTTAATGAAAAACTGTTTTTT. Protein sequence: CACPGPFNEKLFF.

The chain has TRBV6-1 and TRBJ1-1; a possible D gene is TRBD1 (6 bases). Deletions cut 11 bases from V and 2 bases from J, with 15 bases between. CDR3 length: 13 amino acids. Germline V gene sequence: CDR1 MNHNS, CDR2 SASEGT. The CDR3 DNA reads TGTGCCCTCCACCCCAGGGGTAACACTGAAGCTTTCTTT. Its protein is CALHPRGNTEAFF.

The sample holds one count of this clone. The V gene is TRBV15, the J gene TRBJ2-3, with a possible D match to TRBD2 (5 bases). The CDR3 consists of 17 residues. CDR1 and CDR2 (germline): LNHNV, YYDKDF (reference sequence). Trimming cost V 2 bases and J 4 bases, with 19 bases left between them. CDR3 in DNA: TGTGCCACCAGCAGATACGACCGAGGGAGTGGTTCAGATACGCAGTATTTT. Its protein is CATSRYDRGSGSDTQYF.

The chain has TRBV5-1 and TRBJ1-1; tentatively, D is TRBD1 (5 bases). Trimming took off 8 bases at V and 0 bases at J, with 11 bases between the two ends. The CDR3 has 13 amino acids. The V gene's germline CDR1 is SGHRS and CDR2 YFSETQ. This chain's CDR3 is CASTSGLNTEAFF. The DNA for the CDR3 is TGCGCCAGTACCTCAGGGTTGAACACTGAAGCTTTCTTT.

The DNA for the CDR3 is TGTGCCAGCAGTGAAACAGGTAGTAACTATGGCTACACCTTC. Protein: CASSETGSNYGYTF. This chain joins TRBV9 and TRBJ1-2; D perhaps matches TRBD1 (5 bases). The germline V gene encodes CDR1 SGDLS and CDR2 YYNGEE. V was pared by 5 bases and J by 1 base, with 12 bases between. This CDR3 comprises 14 residues. Full variable domain (outside the CDR3, taken from reference TRBV9 and TRBJ1-2): DSGVTQTPKHLITATGQRVTLRCSPRSGDLSVYWYQQSLDQGLQFLIQYYNGEERAKGNILERFSAQQFPDLHSELNLSSLELGDSALYFCASSETGSNYGYTFGSGTRLTVV.

This sequence joins TRBV5-1 and TRBJ1-1; D might be TRBD1 (6 bases). Trimming left V 0 bases short and J 5 bases short, with 14 bases between. Germline V gene lookup returns CDR1 SGHRS and CDR2 YFSETQ. The CDR3 consists of 15 residues. The CDR3, as DNA: TGCGCCAGCAGCTTGGAGGGGGGCCTAGGGACTGAAGCTTTCTTT. Residues: CASSLEGGLGTEAFF.